This T cell receptor (beta chain) was captured by sequencing in a study of T cells in Graves' hyperthyroidism and ophthalmopathy. Findings and limits, study-wide: Model predictions of ophthalmopathy came a median approximately 6.8 months before onset. Most clonotypes that expanded in the thyroid above 0.001 also showed up in blood.

This clonotype was recorded many times. Its antigen is not known. V shed 5 bases and J shed 7 bases, with 23 bases lying between them. The CDR3 has 17 amino acids. Germline assignment: CDR1 SEHNR and CDR2 FQNEAQ (reference sequence). Patients were excluded because of uncontrolled infection, other autoimmune disease, pregnancy or lactation. Isolation of PBMCs was performed on around 9.4 ml fresh peripheral blood. Amplified TCR beta CDR3 regions derived from RNA transcripts. When the TCR CDR3 underwent first-round RT-PCR, the HTBI primer set was used. MiXCR, run by TCRdb on the multiplex PCR reads, gives a single entry per CDR3 protein. The sample carries more than 650,000 distinct CDR3 sequences, 14% recorded once.

The sample consisted of blood. The source is a woman aged 18-35 years with Graves' hyperthyroidism. The chain couples TRBV7-9 to TRBJ2-2, with TRBD1 as a possible D gene (5 bases). The CDR3 sequence: CASSRTKTTAGSGELFF. CDR3 DNA sequence: TGTGCCAGCAGCCGCACCAAGACGACAGCTGGCAGCGGGGAGCTGTTTTTT.